These 18 T cell receptor beta chains were all obtained from the same sample, sequenced in a study of cytomegalovirus exposure and HLA in healthy donors. The repertoire was sequenced with immunoSEQ multiplex PCR; TCRdb's copy has only in-frame clones and lacks some. The sample lists around 150,000 clones; 96% were seen once. Material: PBMCs. The origin of the receptors is a woman aged 18 to 35 in good health and CMV-seronegative.

This sequence joins TRBV5-1 and TRBJ2-5; 8 bases line up with TRBD2. This CDR3 region has 14 residues. Germline V gene sequence: CDR1 SGHRS, CDR2 YFSETQ. V lost 4 bases and J lost 3; bases outside the gene matches: 5. In nucleotides, the CDR3 is TGCGCCAGCAGCACCCGGGGGGGCGAAGAGACCCAGTACTTC. Protein: CASSTRGGEETQYF.

The V call is TRBV19, the J call TRBJ2-1; 7 nucleotides agree with TRBD1. In germline, CDR1 is LNHDA, CDR2 SQIVND (reference sequence). Trimming took 3 bases from V and 7 from J; bases not matched to a gene: 9. This CDR3 is 15 amino acids long. The CDR3 bases are TGTGCCAGTAGTATTGGGACAGCTGGGACGAATGAGCAGTTCTTC. The encoded protein is CASSIGTAGTNEQFF.

The chain carries TRBV6-1 and TRBJ2-5; D gene uncertain. The CDR3 runs 13 residues. V dropped 0 bases and J dropped 9 bases, with 11 bases sitting between them. Germline CDR1 and CDR2: MNHNS and SASEGT. The CDR3 DNA reads TGTGCCAGCAGTGAAGCGCGATTCCAGGCCCAGTACTTC. It translates to CASSEARFQAQYF.

A word on this clone: Compared with germline, one end of the junction differs, possibly owing to a read error. The J gene is TRBJ1-1, the V gene TRBV30; unclear D gene. This CDR3 is 11 amino acids long. Germline assignment: CDR1 GTSNPN and CDR2 SVGIG (reference sequence). CDR3 coding DNA: TGTGCCTGGAGATTTGACACTGAAGCTTTTTTT. Protein sequence: CAWRFDTEAFF.

The chain combines TRBV6-5 with TRBJ1-1; TRBD1 might be the D (6 bases). Trimming pared 4 bases from V and 5 bases from J, leaving 11 bases between. The V gene's germline CDR1 is MNHEY and CDR2 SVGAGI. The CDR3 extends over 13 amino acids. The CDR3: CASSFPDSTEAFF. The DNA of the CDR3 is TGTGCCAGCAGTTTCCCGGACAGTACTGAAGCTTTCTTT.

The chain combines TRBV7-3 with TRBJ2-1; D ambiguous. Germline CDR1 reads SGHTA; CDR2 reads FQGTGA. V was clipped by 5 bases and J by 7 bases, with 9 bases between them. This CDR3 spans 12 amino acids. The CDR3 loop is CASSLPPNEQFF. The DNA for the CDR3 is TGTGCCAGCAGCCTACCCCCTAATGAGCAGTTCTTC.

This chain links TRBV18 with TRBJ2-5, with D maybe TRBD2 (6 bases). Per the germline V gene, CDR1 is KGHSH and CDR2 is LQKENI. This CDR3 is 14 amino acids long. With 8 bases removed from V and 5 bases from J, the gap between germline ends came to 18 bases. The chain's CDR3 is CASTNRAGGETQYF. The CDR3 DNA is TGTGCCAGCACAAATAGGGCAGGAGGGGAGACCCAGTACTTC.

The chain recombines TRBV11-2 with TRBJ2-1; D possibly corresponds to TRBD1 (6 bases). CDR3 length: 14 amino acids. Per germline, CDR1 SGHAT and CDR2 FQNNGV. The ends were cut back, 1 base at V and 7 bases at J, with 11 bases in the middle. For the CDR3, the DNA is TGTGCCAGCAGCTTAGTCCCAGGGGAGAATGAGCAGTTCTTC. It is translated as CASSLVPGENEQFF.

This chain links TRBV2 with TRBJ1-1; TRBD1 might be the D (6 bases). Trimming stripped 6 bases from V and 10 bases from J, with 18 bases between. The CDR3 has 13 amino acids. Per the germline V gene, CDR1 is SNHLY and CDR2 is FYNNEI. The CDR3 sequence is CASSPEGGAGAFF. Here the CDR3 DNA reads TGTGCCAGCAGCCCCGAGGGGGGGGCAGGAGCTTTCTTT.

This chain connects TRBV6-5 to TRBJ2-7, with D unclear. Germline CDR1 is MNHEY and CDR2 is SVGAGI. The CDR3 is 11 residues long. V dropped 6 bases and J dropped 6 bases, with 9 bases sitting between them. The CDR3 sequence: CASSPGSEQYF. CDR3 DNA sequence: TGTGCCAGCAGCCCCGGTAGCGAGCAGTACTTC.

The chain couples TRBV7-9 to TRBJ2-5; 10 bases are shared with TRBD2. The CDR3 has 16 residues. The V gene end was trimmed by 5 bases and the J gene end by 0 bases; junction bases not matched to a gene: 6. From germline, CDR1 is SEHNR and CDR2 FQNEAQ (reference sequence). CDR3 region: CASSTRLAGDQETQYF. CDR3 nucleotide sequence: TGTGCCAGCAGCACCCGGCTAGCGGGGGACCAAGAGACCCAGTACTTC.

For the CDR3, the DNA is TGTGCCAGCAGCGTAGGTATCGGAGACAGGGCCTCTGGAAACACCATATATTTT. It is translated as CASSVGIGDRASGNTIYF. The chain recombines TRBV9 with TRBJ1-3, with 7 bases lining up with TRBD1. With 0 bases clipped from V and 0 bases from J, the junction kept 9 bases outside the gene matches. The V gene's germline CDR1 is SGDLS and CDR2 YYNGEE. The CDR3 has 18 residues.

The chain is built from TRBV4-3 and TRBJ1-6; TRBD1 matches at 8 bases. V dropped 5 bases and J dropped 5; count of bases not matched to a gene: 11. The CDR3 is 17 amino acids. Germline CDR1 and CDR2: LGHNA and YSLEER. As DNA, the CDR3 is TGCGCCAGCAGCTACTGGGTCAACAGGGGGGATAATTCACCCCTCCACTTT. This translates into CASSYWVNRGDNSPLHF.

This chain uses TRBV19 with TRBJ2-2; 7 bases line up with TRBD1. The ends lost 7 bases at V and 3 bases at J; junction bases unmatched: 11. Germline V lookup: CDR1 LNHDA, CDR2 SQIVND (reference sequence). This CDR3 has 16 residues. CDR3 amino acids: CASTEQGQRDTGELFF. The CDR3 DNA is TGTGCCAGTACAGAACAGGGGCAAAGGGACACCGGGGAGCTGTTTTTT.

The gene calls are TRBV11-2 and TRBJ1-2; 7 bases line up with TRBD1. The CDR3 runs 14 residues. Unmatched junction bases numbered 7, after V lost 1 base and J lost 8 bases. Germline loops: CDR1 SGHAT, CDR2 FQNNGV. CDR3 sequence (DNA): TGTGCCAGCAGCTTAGGACAGGGTCGGTACGGCTACACCTTC. Its translation is CASSLGQGRYGYTF.

The chain couples TRBV18 to TRBJ1-3; no firm D call. CDR3 length: 15 amino acids. V was shortened by 3 bases and J by 5 bases, with 14 bases between the two germline ends. CDR1 and CDR2 (germline): KGHSH, LQKENI. CDR3 bases: TGTGCCAGCTCACCGAACGAAGCAAGCCGAAACACCATATATTTT. This codes for CASSPNEASRNTIYF.

The V gene is TRBV5-1, the J gene TRBJ2-1; 9 bases match TRBD2. The CDR3 runs to 16 residues. The trim removed 5 bases at V and 8 bases at J, leaving 14 bases unmatched. Germline V gene sequence: CDR1 SGHRS, CDR2 YFSETQ. The CDR3 reads CASSPGLAGLGDEQFF. As DNA, the CDR3 is TGCGCCAGCAGTCCGGGACTAGCCGGTCTAGGGGATGAGCAGTTCTTC.

The J gene is TRBJ2-3, the V gene TRBV4-1, with TRBD1 matching 9 bases. The CDR3 totals 16 residues. The germline V gene encodes CDR1 MGHRA and CDR2 YSYEKL. V shed 0 bases and J 4 bases; nucleotides not matched to a gene: 5. In DNA, the CDR3 is TGCGCCAGCAGCCAAGAAGGGACAGGGCTGGCAGATACGCAGTATTTT. Residues: CASSQEGTGLADTQYF.